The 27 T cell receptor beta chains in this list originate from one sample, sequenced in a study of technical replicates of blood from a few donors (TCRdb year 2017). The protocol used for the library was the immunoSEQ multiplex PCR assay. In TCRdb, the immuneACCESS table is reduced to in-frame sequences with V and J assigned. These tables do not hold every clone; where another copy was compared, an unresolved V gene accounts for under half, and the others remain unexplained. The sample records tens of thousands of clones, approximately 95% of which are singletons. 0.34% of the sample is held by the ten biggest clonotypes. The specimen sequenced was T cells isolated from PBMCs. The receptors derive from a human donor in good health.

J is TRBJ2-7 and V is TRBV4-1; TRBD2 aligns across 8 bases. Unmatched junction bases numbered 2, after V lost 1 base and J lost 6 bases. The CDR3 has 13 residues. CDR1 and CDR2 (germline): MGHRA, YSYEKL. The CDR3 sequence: CASSQVSGTEQYF. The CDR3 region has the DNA TGCGCCAGCAGCCAAGTTAGCGGGACCGAGCAGTACTTC.

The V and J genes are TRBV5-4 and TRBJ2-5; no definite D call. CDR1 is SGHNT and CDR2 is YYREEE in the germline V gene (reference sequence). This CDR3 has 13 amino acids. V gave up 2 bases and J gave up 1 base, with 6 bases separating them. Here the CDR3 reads CASSLQSQETQYF. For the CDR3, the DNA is TGTGCCAGCAGCTTACAGTCCCAAGAGACCCAGTACTTC.

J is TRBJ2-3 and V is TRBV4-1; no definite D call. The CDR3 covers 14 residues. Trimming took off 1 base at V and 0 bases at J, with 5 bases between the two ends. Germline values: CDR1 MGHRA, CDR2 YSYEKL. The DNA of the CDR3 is TGCGCCAGCAGCCAAGGGAGTAGCACAGATACGCAGTATTTT. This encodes CASSQGSSTDTQYF.

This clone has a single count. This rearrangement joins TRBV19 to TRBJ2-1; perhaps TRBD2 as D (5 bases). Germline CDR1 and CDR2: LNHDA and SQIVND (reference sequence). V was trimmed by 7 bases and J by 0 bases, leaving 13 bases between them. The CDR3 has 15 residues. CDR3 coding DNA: TGTGCCAGTACCTTTATAGCGAACTCCTACAATGAGCAGTTCTTC. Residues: CASTFIANSYNEQFF.

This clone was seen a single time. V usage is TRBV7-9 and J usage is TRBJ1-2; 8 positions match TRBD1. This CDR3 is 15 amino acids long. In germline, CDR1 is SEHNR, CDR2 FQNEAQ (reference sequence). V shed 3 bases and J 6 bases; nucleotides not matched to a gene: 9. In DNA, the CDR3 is TGTGCCAGCAGCTTGGGGGGCCGGACAGGGAATGGCTACACCTTC. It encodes CASSLGGRTGNGYTF.

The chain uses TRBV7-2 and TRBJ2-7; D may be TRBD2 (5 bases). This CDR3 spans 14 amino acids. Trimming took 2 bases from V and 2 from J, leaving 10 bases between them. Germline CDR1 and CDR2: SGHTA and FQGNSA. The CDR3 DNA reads TGTGCCAGCAGCTTACCCAGCGGAGCCTACGAGCAGTACTTC. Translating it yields CASSLPSGAYEQYF.

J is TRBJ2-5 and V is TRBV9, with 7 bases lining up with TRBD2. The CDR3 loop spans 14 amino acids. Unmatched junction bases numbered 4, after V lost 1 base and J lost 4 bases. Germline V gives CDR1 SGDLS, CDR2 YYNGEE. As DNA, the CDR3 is TGTGCCAGCAGCGTACCGGGGGAGGGAGAGACCCAGTACTTC. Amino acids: CASSVPGEGETQYF.

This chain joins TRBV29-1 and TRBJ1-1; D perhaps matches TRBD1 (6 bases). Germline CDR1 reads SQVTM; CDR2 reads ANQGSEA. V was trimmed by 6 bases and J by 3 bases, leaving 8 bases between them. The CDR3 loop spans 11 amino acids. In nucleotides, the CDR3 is TGCAGCGTACCAGGGGACACTGAAGCTTTCTTT. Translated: CSVPGDTEAFF.

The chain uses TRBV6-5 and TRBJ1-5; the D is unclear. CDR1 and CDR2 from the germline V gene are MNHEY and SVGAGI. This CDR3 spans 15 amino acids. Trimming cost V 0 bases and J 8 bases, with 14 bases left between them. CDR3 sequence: CASSYSSGGKEPQHF. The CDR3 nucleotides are TGTGCCAGCAGTTACTCGAGCGGCGGGAAAGAGCCCCAGCATTTT.

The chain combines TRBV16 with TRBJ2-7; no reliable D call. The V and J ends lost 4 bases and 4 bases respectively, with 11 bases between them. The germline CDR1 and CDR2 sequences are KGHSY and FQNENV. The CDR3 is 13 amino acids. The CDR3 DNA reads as TGTGCCAGCAGCCCGTTAATCCGTTACGAGCAGTACTTC. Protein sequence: CASSPLIRYEQYF.

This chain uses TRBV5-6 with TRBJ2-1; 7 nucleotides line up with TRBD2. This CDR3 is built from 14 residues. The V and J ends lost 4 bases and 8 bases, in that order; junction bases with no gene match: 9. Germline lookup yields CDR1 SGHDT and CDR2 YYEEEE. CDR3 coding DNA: TGTGCCAGCAGCCAGAGCGGGATAGGCGATGAGCAGTTCTTC. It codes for CASSQSGIGDEQFF. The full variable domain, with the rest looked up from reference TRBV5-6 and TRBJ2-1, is DAGVTQSPTHLIKTRGQQVTLRCSPKSGHDTVSWYQQALGQGPQFIFQYYEEEERQRGNFPDRFSGHQFPNYSSELNVNALLLGDSALYLCASSQSGIGDEQFFGPGTRLTVL.

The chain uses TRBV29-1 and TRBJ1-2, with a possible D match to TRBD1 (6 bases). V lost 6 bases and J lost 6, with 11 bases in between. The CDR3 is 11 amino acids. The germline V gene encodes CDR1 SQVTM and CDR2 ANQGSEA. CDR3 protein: CSVRGQNGYTF. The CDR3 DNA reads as TGCAGCGTCCGTGGACAGAATGGCTACACCTTC. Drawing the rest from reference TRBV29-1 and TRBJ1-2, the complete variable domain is SAVISQKPSRDICQRGTSLTIQCQVDSQVTMMFWYRQQPGQSLTLIATANQGSEATYESGFVIDKFPISRPNLTFSTLTVSNMSPEDSSIYLCSVRGQNGYTFGSGTRLTVV.

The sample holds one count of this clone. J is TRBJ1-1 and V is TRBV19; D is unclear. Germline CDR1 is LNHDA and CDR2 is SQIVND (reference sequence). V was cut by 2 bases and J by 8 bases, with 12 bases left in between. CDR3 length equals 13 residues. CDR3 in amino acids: CASSITVGGEAFF. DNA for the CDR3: TGTGCCAGTAGTATAACCGTCGGAGGAGAAGCTTTCTTT.

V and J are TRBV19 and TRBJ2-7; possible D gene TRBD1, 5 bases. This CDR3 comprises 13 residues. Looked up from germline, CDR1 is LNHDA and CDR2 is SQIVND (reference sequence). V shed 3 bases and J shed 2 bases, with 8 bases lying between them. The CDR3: CASSMTVAYEQYF. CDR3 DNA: TGTGCCAGTAGTATGACAGTAGCCTACGAGCAGTACTTC.

CDR3: CASSRTSADTQYF. Here the CDR3 DNA reads TGTGCCAGCAGTCGGACTAGCGCAGATACGCAGTATTTT. This chain connects TRBV5-5 to TRBJ2-3, with 9 bases that match TRBD2. Germline values: CDR1 SGHKS, CDR2 YYEKEE (reference sequence). The CDR3 extends over 13 amino acids. Trimming removed 5 bases from V and 4 bases from J; junction bases left unmatched: 2.

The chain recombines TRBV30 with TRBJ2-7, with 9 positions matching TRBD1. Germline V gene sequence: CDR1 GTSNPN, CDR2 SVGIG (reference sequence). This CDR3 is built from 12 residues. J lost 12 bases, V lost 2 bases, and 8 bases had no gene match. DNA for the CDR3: TGTGCCTGGAGTTATCATCAGACAGGGGGGTACTTC. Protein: CAWSYHQTGGYF.

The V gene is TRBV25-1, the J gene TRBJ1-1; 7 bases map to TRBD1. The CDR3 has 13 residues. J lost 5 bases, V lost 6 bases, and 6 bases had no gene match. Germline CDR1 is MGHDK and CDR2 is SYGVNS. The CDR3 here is CASSRQGNTEAFF. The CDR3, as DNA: TGTGCCAGCAGCCGACAGGGTAATACTGAAGCTTTCTTT. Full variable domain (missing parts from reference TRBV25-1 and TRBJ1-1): EADIYQTPRYLVIGTGKKITLECSQTMGHDKMYWYQQDPGMELHLIHYSYGVNSTEKGDLSSESTVSRIRTEHFPLTLESARPSHTSQYLCASSRQGNTEAFFGQGTRLTVV.

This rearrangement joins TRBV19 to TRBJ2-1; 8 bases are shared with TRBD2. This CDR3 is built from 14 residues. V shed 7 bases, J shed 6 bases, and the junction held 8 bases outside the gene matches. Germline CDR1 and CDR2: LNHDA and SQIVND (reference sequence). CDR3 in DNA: TGTGCCAGTATAGGGCGTCTAGCGGGCAATGAGCAGTTCTTC. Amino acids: CASIGRLAGNEQFF. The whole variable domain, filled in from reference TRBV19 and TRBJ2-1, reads DGGITQSPKYLFRKEGQNVTLSCEQNLNHDAMYWYRQDPGQGLRLIYYSQIVNDFQKGDIAEGYSVSREKKESFPLTVTSAQKNPTAFYLCASIGRLAGNEQFFGPGTRLTVL.

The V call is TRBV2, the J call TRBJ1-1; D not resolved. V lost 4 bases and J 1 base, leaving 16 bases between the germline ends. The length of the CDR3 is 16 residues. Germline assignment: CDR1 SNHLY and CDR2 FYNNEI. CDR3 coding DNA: TGTGCCAGCAGTGGGGCCAGGCTGGGTCGGAACACTGAAGCTTTCTTT. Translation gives CASSGARLGRNTEAFF.

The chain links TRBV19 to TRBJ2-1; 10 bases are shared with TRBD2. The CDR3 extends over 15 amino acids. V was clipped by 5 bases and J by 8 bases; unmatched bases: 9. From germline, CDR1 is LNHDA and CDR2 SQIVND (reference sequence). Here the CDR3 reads CASSPLAGVYDEQFF. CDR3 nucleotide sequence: TGTGCCAGTAGTCCGCTAGCGGGAGTGTACGATGAGCAGTTCTTC.

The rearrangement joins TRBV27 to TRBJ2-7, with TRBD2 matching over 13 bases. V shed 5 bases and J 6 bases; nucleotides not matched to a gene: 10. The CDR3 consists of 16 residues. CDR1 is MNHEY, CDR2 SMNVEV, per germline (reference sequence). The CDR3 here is CASSPILAGGPGEQYF. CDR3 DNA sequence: TGTGCCAGCAGTCCGATACTAGCGGGAGGGCCAGGCGAGCAGTACTTC.

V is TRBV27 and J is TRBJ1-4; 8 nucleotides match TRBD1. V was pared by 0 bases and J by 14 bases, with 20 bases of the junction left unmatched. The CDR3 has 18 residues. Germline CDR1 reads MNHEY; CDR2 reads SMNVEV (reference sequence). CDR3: CASSLSTGDRGPAGGLFF. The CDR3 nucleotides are TGTGCCAGCAGTTTATCGACTGGAGACAGGGGCCCCGCAGGAGGCCTGTTTTTT.

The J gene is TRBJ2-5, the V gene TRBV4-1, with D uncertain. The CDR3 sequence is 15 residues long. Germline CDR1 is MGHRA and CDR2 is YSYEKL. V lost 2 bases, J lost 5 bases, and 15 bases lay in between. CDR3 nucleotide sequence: TGCGCCAGCAGCCAAATCCAGTCCCAGCGTGAGACCCAGTACTTC. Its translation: CASSQIQSQRETQYF.

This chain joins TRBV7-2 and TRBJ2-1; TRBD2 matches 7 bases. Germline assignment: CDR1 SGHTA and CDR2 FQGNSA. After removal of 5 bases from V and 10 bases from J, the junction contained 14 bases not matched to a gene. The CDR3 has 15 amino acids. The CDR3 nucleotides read TGTGCCAGCAGCCCACTCCATGGACTAGGAGGCGAGCAGTTCTTC. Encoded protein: CASSPLHGLGGEQFF.

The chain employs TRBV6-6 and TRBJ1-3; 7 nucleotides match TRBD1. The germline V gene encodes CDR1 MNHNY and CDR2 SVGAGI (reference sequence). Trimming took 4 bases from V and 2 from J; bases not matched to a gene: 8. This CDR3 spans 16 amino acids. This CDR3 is CASSSHIQGAGNTIYF. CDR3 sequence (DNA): TGTGCCAGCAGTTCGCATATTCAGGGGGCTGGAAACACCATATATTTT.

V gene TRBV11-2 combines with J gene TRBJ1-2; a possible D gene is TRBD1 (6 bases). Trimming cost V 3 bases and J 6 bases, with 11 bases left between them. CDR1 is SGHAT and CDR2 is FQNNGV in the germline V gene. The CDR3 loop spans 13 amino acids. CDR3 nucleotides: TGTGCCAGCAGCTTCCAGGGGAGAGATGGCTACACCTTC. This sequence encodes CASSFQGRDGYTF.

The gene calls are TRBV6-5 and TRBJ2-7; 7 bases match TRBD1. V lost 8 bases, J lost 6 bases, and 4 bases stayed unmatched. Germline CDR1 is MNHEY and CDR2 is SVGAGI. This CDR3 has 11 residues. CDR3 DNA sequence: TGTGCCAGCCGGCAGGGGGTCGAGCAGTACTTC. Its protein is CASRQGVEQYF.